These 24 T cell receptor beta chains originate from one sample sequenced in a study of T cells in Graves' hyperthyroidism and ophthalmopathy. The source material, RNA transcripts, was used to amplify TCR beta CDR3 regions. HTBI primers drove first-round RT-PCR of the TCR CDR3. From the multiplex PCR reads, TCRdb called clonotypes with MiXCR, one entry per CDR3 protein. The table records some 370,000 distinct CDR3 sequences, over 11% of them present only once. The sequencing input was blood. The origin of the receptors is a man between 45 and 60 years old with Graves' ophthalmopathy.

This clonotype was seen at least ten times. The genes are TRBV2 and TRBJ2-3; TRBD1 is a possible D gene (6 bases). Germline lookup yields CDR1 SNHLY and CDR2 FYNNEI. The CDR3 contains 15 residues. V gave up 10 bases and J gave up 0 bases, with 17 bases separating them. CDR3 in DNA: TGTGCCACCTCAGGGGAAGATACTAGCACAGATACGCAGTATTTT. Protein product: CATSGEDTSTDTQYF.

The sample holds many counts of this clonotype. V usage is TRBV5-1 and J usage is TRBJ2-5, with 8 bases lining up with TRBD2. V gave up 4 bases and J gave up 1 base; unmatched junction bases: 3. The CDR3 runs 14 residues. CDR1 is SGHRS and CDR2 is YFSETQ in the germline V gene. The CDR3 coding sequence is TGCGCCAGCAGCATTGGGACTAGCCAAGAGACCCAGTACTTC. Translation: CASSIGTSQETQYF.

This clonotype showed up many times. The chain employs TRBV29-1 and TRBJ1-1, with D unclear. V lost 3 bases and J 0 bases, leaving 8 bases between the germline ends. The CDR3 has 13 residues. The V gene's germline CDR1 is SQVTM and CDR2 ANQGSEA. The CDR3 sequence is CSVDEAMNTEAFF. CDR3 DNA sequence: TGCAGCGTTGATGAAGCCATGAACACTGAAGCTTTCTTT.

This chain joins TRBV15 and TRBJ2-7; unclear D gene. Trimming removed 0 bases at V and 0 bases at J, with 9 bases between. This CDR3 is 15 amino acids long. Germline V gene lookup returns CDR1 LNHNV and CDR2 YYDKDF (reference sequence). This CDR3 is CATSREKTSSYEQYF. For the CDR3, the DNA is TGTGCCACCAGCAGAGAGAAAACCAGCTCCTACGAGCAGTACTTC.

In this sample, this clonotype turned up many times. This sequence joins TRBV20-1 and TRBJ2-7; D uncertain. Germline values: CDR1 DFQATT, CDR2 SNEGSKA (reference sequence). This CDR3 is built from 14 residues. V lost 0 bases to trimming and J lost 6 bases, with 15 bases between them. The DNA for the CDR3 is TGCAGTGCTAGAGATCCACGCGTACCTGGCGAGCAGTACTTC. It encodes CSARDPRVPGEQYF.

This clonotype was observed many times. This chain links TRBV18 with TRBJ2-7, with TRBD2 matching 9 bases. The J segment lost 3 bases and the V segment lost 4 bases, leaving 4 bases of the junction unmatched. The germline V gene has CDR1 KGHSH and CDR2 LQKENI. This CDR3 contains 14 residues. The CDR3 is CASSHNSGSYEQYF. The CDR3 DNA sequence: TGTGCCAGCTCACATAATAGCGGGAGCTACGAGCAGTACTTC.

This clonotype was counted a few times. The V gene is TRBV19, the J gene TRBJ2-2; D remains ambiguous. V gave up 3 bases and J gave up 9 bases, with 8 bases separating them. This CDR3 spans 12 amino acids. The germline V gene has CDR1 LNHDA and CDR2 SQIVND (reference sequence). The CDR3 bases are TGTGCCAGTAGTATCGGTGTTAGGGAGCTGTTTTTT. Residues: CASSIGVRELFF.

This clonotype was seen only a few times. V gene TRBV6-5 combines with J gene TRBJ1-3; possible D gene TRBD1, 6 bases. This CDR3 comprises 18 residues. The V gene's germline CDR1 is MNHEY and CDR2 SVGAGI. V shed 2 bases and J shed 0 bases, with 17 bases lying between them. CDR3 amino acids: CASSYDPGHQNSGNTIYF. The DNA of the CDR3 is TGTGCCAGCAGTTACGACCCGGGACACCAGAACTCTGGAAACACCATATATTTT.

Turning to this clonotype: A far more abundant clone sits one base away, making this likely a read error. The V call is TRBV11-2, the J call TRBJ2-5; D gene ambiguous. CDR1 and CDR2 (germline): SGHAT, FQNNGV. This CDR3 comprises 14 residues. This chain's CDR3 is CASSLGGRQEPQYF. CDR3 nucleotides: TGTGCCAGCAGCTTAGGCGGCAGGCAAGAGCCCCAGTACTTC.

This clonotype was observed a handful of times. V and J are TRBV2 and TRBJ2-5, with D perhaps being TRBD1 or TRBD2 (7 bases each). CDR3 length: 13 residues. CDR1 and CDR2 (germline): SNHLY, FYNNEI. With 4 bases removed from V and 7 bases from J, the gap between germline ends came to 13 bases. CDR3 amino acids: CASSGQGEGTQYF. The CDR3 DNA sequence: TGTGCCAGCAGTGGCCAGGGGGAGGGGACCCAGTACTTC.

V usage is TRBV7-2 and J usage is TRBJ1-4, with TRBD1 as a possible D gene (5 bases). The V gene lost 5 bases and the J gene lost 5 bases, with 12 bases spanning the gap. CDR3 length: 14 residues. The germline gives CDR1 SGHTA, CDR2 FQGNSA. The CDR3 DNA reads TGTGCCAGCAGCCCGGGACCCTCAAATGAAAAACTGTTTTTT. The encoded protein is CASSPGPSNEKLFF.

This clonotype has a count of ten or more. The J gene is TRBJ2-5, the V gene TRBV28; D might be TRBD2 (6 bases). Germline V gene sequence: CDR1 MDHEN, CDR2 SYDVKM. V shed 5 bases and J shed 4 bases, with 17 bases lying between them. The CDR3 loop spans 15 amino acids. The CDR3, as DNA: TGTGCCAGCAGTATCTCCCTGGGAGCGGGAGAGACCCAGTACTTC. Translation: CASSISLGAGETQYF.

V is TRBV12-3 or TRBV12-4 and J is TRBJ2-6, with a weak D call TRBD2 (5 bases). Deletions cut 3 bases from V and 4 bases from J, with 7 bases between. The CDR3 loop spans 14 amino acids. CDR3: CASSFSGGANVLTF. CDR3 DNA: TGTGCCAGCAGTTTCTCGGGGGGGGCCAACGTCCTGACTTTC.

This clonotype was detected ten times or more. The chain combines TRBV11-3 with TRBJ2-7; D perhaps matches TRBD2 (6 bases). The V gene's germline CDR1 is SGHNT and CDR2 YENEEA. The CDR3 spans 16 residues. With 3 bases removed from V and 3 bases from J, the gap between germline ends came to 18 bases. The CDR3 DNA reads TGTGCCAGCAGCTTCCTAGCCGGGACTTTCAGCTACGAGCAGTACTTC. It encodes CASSFLAGTFSYEQYF.

This clonotype appeared many times. This chain uses TRBV5-1 with TRBJ2-3; D gene uncertain. V shed 5 bases and J shed 4 bases, with 17 bases lying between them. Per the germline V gene, CDR1 is SGHRS and CDR2 is YFSETQ. The CDR3 has 15 residues. This chain's CDR3 is CASSSSRNSPDTQYF. In DNA form, the CDR3 reads TGCGCCAGCAGTTCGTCTAGAAACAGCCCAGATACGCAGTATTTT.

This clonotype was counted ten times or more. The chain combines TRBV28 with TRBJ2-7, with 7 positions matching TRBD1. The junction had 3 bases not matched to a gene; V was cut back by 2 bases and J by 2 bases. The germline V gene encodes CDR1 MDHEN and CDR2 SYDVKM. The CDR3 contains 14 residues. The DNA for the CDR3 is TGTGCCAGCAGTTTAAGAGGGGGCGCCTACGAGCAGTACTTC. Amino acid sequence: CASSLRGGAYEQYF.

This clonotype was seen ten or more times. The chain combines TRBV29-1 with TRBJ1-1; 10 nucleotides agree with TRBD1. Unmatched junction bases numbered 5, after V lost 7 bases and J lost 0 bases. Germline V lookup: CDR1 SQVTM, CDR2 ANQGSEA. This CDR3 comprises 14 residues. CDR3 sequence: CSAGQGGMNTEAFF. The CDR3 region has the DNA TGCAGCGCTGGACAGGGGGGCATGAACACTGAAGCTTTCTTT.

This rearrangement joins TRBV7-2 to TRBJ1-1, with D unresolved. Trimming took 1 base from V and 8 from J, leaving 11 bases between them. The CDR3 has 13 residues. Germline V gene data show CDR1 as SGHTA and CDR2 as FQGNSA. CDR3 amino acids: CASSLVMVSEAFF. The CDR3 DNA reads as TGTGCCAGCAGCTTAGTTATGGTTTCGGAAGCTTTCTTT. Drawing the rest from reference TRBV7-2 and TRBJ1-1, the complete variable domain is GAGVSQSPSNKVTEKGKDVELRCDPISGHTALYWYRQSLGQGLEFLIYFQGNSAPDKSGLPSDRFSAERTGGSVSTLTIQRTQQEDSAVYLCASSLVMVSEAFFGQGTRLTVV.

This clonotype was seen many times. The V gene is TRBV7-2, the J gene TRBJ2-7; possible D gene TRBD2, 7 bases. This CDR3 comprises 15 residues. V lost 1 base and J 4 bases, leaving 14 bases between the germline ends. Per germline, CDR1 SGHTA and CDR2 FQGNSA. CDR3 nucleotide sequence: TGTGCCAGCAGCTTAGAGGGGGATAGCGGGTACGAGCAGTACTTC. Residues: CASSLEGDSGYEQYF.

Ten or more counts support this clonotype. This chain uses TRBV13 with TRBJ2-3; D gene unclear. Germline lookup yields CDR1 PRHDT and CDR2 FYEKMQ (reference sequence). The CDR3 length is 16 residues. The V end lost 5 bases, the J end lost 0 bases, and 15 bases lay between the germline ends. CDR3 nucleotides: TGTGCCAGCAGCCCCCGTTTTGCGACTAGCACAGATACGCAGTATTTT. As protein: CASSPRFATSTDTQYF.

This clonotype showed up many times. The chain recombines TRBV5-1 with TRBJ2-1; 11 bases match TRBD2. The CDR3 is 16 residues long. Trimming removed 4 bases from V and 7 bases from J; junction bases left unmatched: 10. Germline CDR1 SGHRS, CDR2 YFSETQ. DNA of the CDR3: TGCGCCAGCAGCGAAGACCTAGCGGGAGGCGGTAATGAGCAGTTCTTC. It encodes CASSEDLAGGGNEQFF.

In this sample, this clonotype turned up many times. The chain joins TRBV6-1 to TRBJ2-7; 9 bases map to TRBD1. The CDR3 is made up of 14 amino acids. The V gene end was trimmed by 7 bases and the J gene end by 3 bases; junction bases not matched to a gene: 7. Germline lookup yields CDR1 MNHNS and CDR2 SASEGT. The CDR3 DNA reads as TGTGCCAGCAACCCACAGGGGGCTATCTACGAGCAGTACTTC. It translates to CASNPQGAIYEQYF.

This clonotype has at least ten counts. The chain couples TRBV19 to TRBJ1-1; 8 bases are shared with TRBD1. With 5 bases clipped from V and 7 bases from J, the junction kept 9 bases outside the gene matches. Germline V gene sequence: CDR1 LNHDA, CDR2 SQIVND (reference sequence). The CDR3 runs 14 residues. The CDR3 DNA reads as TGTGCCAGTAGTTCCCGGACAGGGATTATTGAAGCTTTCTTT. The encoded protein is CASSSRTGIIEAFF.

This clonotype was picked up many times. This chain uses TRBV30 with TRBJ2-3; 9 nucleotides align to TRBD1. Losses at the gene ends were 3 bases for V and 5 bases for J; bases not matched to a gene: 9. The CDR3 contains 15 residues. Germline CDR1 GTSNPN, CDR2 SVGIG (reference sequence). The CDR3 spells CAWSPTGGRGDTQYF. As DNA, the CDR3 is TGTGCCTGGAGCCCGACAGGGGGACGAGGAGATACGCAGTATTTT.